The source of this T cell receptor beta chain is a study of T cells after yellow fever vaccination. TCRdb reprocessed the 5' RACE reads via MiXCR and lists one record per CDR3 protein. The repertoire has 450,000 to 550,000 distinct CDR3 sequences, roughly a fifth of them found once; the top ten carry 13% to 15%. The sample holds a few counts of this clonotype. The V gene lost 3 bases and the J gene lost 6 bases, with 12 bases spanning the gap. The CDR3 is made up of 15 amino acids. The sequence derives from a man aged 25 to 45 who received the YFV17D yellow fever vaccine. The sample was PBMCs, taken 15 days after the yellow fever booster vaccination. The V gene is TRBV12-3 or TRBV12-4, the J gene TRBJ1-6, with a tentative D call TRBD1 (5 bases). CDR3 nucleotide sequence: TGTGCCAGCAGTTTCGGGTGGACAACTAATTCACCCCTCCACTTT. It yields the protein CASSFGWTTNSPLHF.